Each of the 5 T cell receptor beta chains below was sequenced from the same sample in a study of OX40 agonist ivuxolimab in advanced cancers. Clones were read by immunoSEQ multiplex PCR, and TCRdb kept only the in-frame ones, dropping some. The table records tens of thousands of clones, approximately 73% of them present only once. The specimen comprised CD4+ or CD8+ T cells sorted from blood, sampled in a trial of the OX40 agonist ivuxolimab. The receptors were gathered from an adult with an advanced solid tumor such as melanoma, head and neck, liver or kidney cancer.

This chain links TRBV6-5 with TRBJ2-7; D perhaps matches TRBD2 (5 bases). CDR1 and CDR2 from the germline V gene are MNHEY and SVGAGI. V lost 0 bases and J 7 bases, leaving 13 bases between the germline ends. This CDR3 is built from 14 residues. CDR3 sequence reads: CASSYSMRVWEQYF. In nucleotides, the CDR3 is TGTGCCAGCAGTTACTCGATGCGGGTGTGGGAGCAGTACTTC.

This clone was detected a few times. DNA of the CDR3: TGTGCCAGCAGCGTAGGCACAGAACCTTTGGACGAGCAGTACTTC. This codes for CASSVGTEPLDEQYF. J is TRBJ2-7 and V is TRBV9, with D unclear. The CDR3 loop spans 15 amino acids. In germline, CDR1 is SGDLS, CDR2 YYNGEE. Trimming left V 0 bases short and J 5 bases short, with 15 bases between.

V and J are TRBV29-1 and TRBJ1-3; 7 nucleotides match TRBD1. The CDR3 runs to 14 residues. From germline, CDR1 is SQVTM and CDR2 ANQGSEA. The V gene end was trimmed by 7 bases and the J gene end by 0 bases; junction bases not matched to a gene: 6. The CDR3 here is CSALGGLSGNTIYF. CDR3 nucleotide sequence: TGCAGCGCCTTAGGGGGCCTCTCTGGAAACACCATATATTTT.

The chain is built from TRBV27 and TRBJ2-3; possibly TRBD1 for D (5 bases). Trimming pared 5 bases from V and 2 bases from J, leaving 20 bases between. The length of the CDR3 is 17 residues. Germline assignment: CDR1 MNHEY and CDR2 SMNVEV (reference sequence). This chain's CDR3 is CASSPRQGGRPTDTQYF. The CDR3, as DNA: TGTGCCAGCAGTCCGCGGCAGGGTGGCAGACCCACAGATACGCAGTATTTT.

The V and J genes are TRBV7-8 and TRBJ2-5; D unclear. Germline CDR1 reads SGHVS; CDR2 reads FQNEAQ. Trimming removed 3 bases at V and 5 bases at J, with 7 bases between. The CDR3 length is 12 residues. CDR3 region: CASSFYGETQYF. CDR3 bases: TGTGCCAGCAGCTTCTATGGTGAGACCCAGTACTTC.